This entry is about one T cell receptor beta chain. V gave up 5 bases and J gave up 2 bases, with 12 bases separating them. Looked up from germline, CDR1 is MNHNS and CDR2 is SASEGT. This CDR3 comprises 15 residues. The source of the sample is a study of blood T cell repertoires in COVID-19. Produced via immunoSEQ multiplex PCR; TCRdb's table is partial and in-frame only. The sample lists 70,000 to 95,000 clones; approximately 89% were seen once. The TCR sequence derives from a man between 45 and 60 years old with acute or convalescent COVID-19. The chain combines TRBV6-1 with TRBJ1-4; D gene ambiguous. Sample: peripheral blood. The CDR3 region is CASSPGSGTNEKLFF. As DNA, the CDR3 is TGTGCCAGCAGTCCGGGAAGTGGGACTAATGAAAAACTGTTTTTT.